Detailed here is one T cell receptor (beta chain). This record comes from a study of blood T cell repertoires in COVID-19. Germline V gene sequence: CDR1 SGHTS, CDR2 YDEGEE. CDR3 length: 15 amino acids. The V and J ends lost 0 bases and 4 bases respectively, with 11 bases between them. Measured with immunoSEQ multiplex PCR; TCRdb has only the in-frame clones, and not every one. The sample lists almost 300,000 clones, around 84% occurring once. This sequence was found in a man in his sixties or seventies with acute or convalescent COVID-19. Specimen: peripheral blood. The chain combines TRBV5-8 with TRBJ1-5; D perhaps matches TRBD1 (5 bases). DNA for the CDR3: TGTGCCAGCAGCTTGGGGGGGGGTTCGAATCAGCCCCAGCATTTT. As protein: CASSLGGGSNQPQHF.